The 9 T cell receptor beta chains given below trace back to one sample, sequenced in a study of blood T cell repertoires in COVID-19. Profiled with immunoSEQ multiplex PCR; TCRdb holds only in-frame clones, not every one. The sample records tens of thousands of clones, around nine tenths being singletons. The sequenced sample consisted of peripheral blood. The source is a man older than 75 with active or convalescent COVID-19.

V is TRBV21-1 and J is TRBJ1-5. TRBV21-1 is reported as a pseudogene. This CDR3 contains 16 residues. The CDR3 loop reads CASSKAAGYSNQPQHF. The CDR3 DNA sequence: TGTGCCAGCAGCAAAGCGGCGGGTTATAGCAATCAGCCCCAGCATTTT.

The gene calls are TRBV11-3 and TRBJ2-7; the D gene is possibly TRBD2 (7 bases). The CDR3 consists of 15 residues. Deletions cut 10 bases from V and 6 bases from J, with 25 bases between. CDR1 is SGHNT, CDR2 YENEEA, per germline. CDR3 region: CANPKRGGAPLEQYV. The CDR3 coding sequence is TGTGCCAACCCAAAGAGGGGGGGGGCCCCTCTCGAGCAGTACGTC.

The J gene is TRBJ2-5, the V gene TRBV5-1, with 7 bases identical to TRBD2. Germline-derived CDR1 and CDR2 are SGHRS and YFSETQ. The V and J ends lost 1 base and 7 bases, in that order; junction bases with no gene match: 7. The CDR3 runs to 14 residues. The CDR3 loop is CASSLTPGGPTQYF. DNA for the CDR3: TGCGCCAGCAGCTTGACTCCGGGGGGTCCGACCCAGTACTTC. The whole variable domain, filled in from reference TRBV5-1 and TRBJ2-5, reads KAGVTQTPRYLIKTRGQQVTLSCSPISGHRSVSWYQQTPGQGLQFLFEYFSETQRNKGNFPGRFSGRQFSNSRSEMNVSTLELGDSALYLCASSLTPGGPTQYFGPGTRLLVL.

The chain carries TRBV11-3 and TRBJ2-1; TRBD1 is a possible D gene (6 bases). This CDR3 spans 15 amino acids. Trimming took 5 bases from V and 5 from J, leaving 16 bases between them. Germline CDR1 is SGHNT and CDR2 is YENEEA. The CDR3 sequence: CASSPDSGLDNEQFF. CDR3 bases: TGTGCCAGCAGCCCGGACAGCGGTTTGGACAATGAGCAGTTCTTC.

The J gene is TRBJ1-5, the V gene TRBV28, with no clear D. Trimming took 7 bases from V and 1 from J, leaving 17 bases between them. The CDR3 consists of 16 residues. Germline values: CDR1 MDHEN, CDR2 SYDVKM. CDR3: CASTTNPTGSNQPQHF. The CDR3 DNA follows: TGTGCCAGCACCACTAACCCCACTGGGAGCAATCAGCCCCAGCATTTT.

The chain combines TRBV7-2 with TRBJ1-5; tentatively, D is TRBD1 (6 bases). The CDR3 runs to 18 residues. Germline V CDR1 and CDR2: SGHTA, FQGNSA. V dropped 5 bases and J dropped 4 bases, with 24 bases sitting between them. The CDR3 is CASSLPRGQTPPNQPQHF. CDR3 bases: TGTGCCAGCAGCCTCCCCCGTGGACAGACCCCCCCTAATCAGCCCCAGCATTTT.

The chain uses TRBV19 and TRBJ1-5; TRBD1 agrees at 9 bases. V lost 6 bases to trimming and J lost 3 bases; unmatched junction nucleotides: 12. This CDR3 comprises 17 residues. Germline V gives CDR1 LNHDA, CDR2 SQIVND (reference sequence). CDR3 DNA: TGTGCCAGTAGAGGGACAGGGAGTGGAAATAACAATCAGCCCCAGCATTTT. It yields the protein CASRGTGSGNNNQPQHF.

The CDR3 bases are TGTGCCAGTACCAGAAGGGGACAGGGAAAAGAGACCCAGTACTTC. Protein product: CASTRRGQGKETQYF. The chain links TRBV19 to TRBJ2-5; 9 bases agree with TRBD1. The germline V gene encodes CDR1 LNHDA and CDR2 SQIVND (reference sequence). The CDR3 has 15 residues. V trimming: 7 bases; J trimming: 3 bases; junction bases outside the gene matches: 9.

The chain carries TRBV19 and TRBJ1-2; D is ambiguous. The CDR3 length is 16 residues. V lost 0 bases, J lost 4 bases, and 15 bases lay in between. CDR1 and CDR2 from the germline V gene are LNHDA and SQIVND (reference sequence). The CDR3 is CASSIDTTGELYGYTF. The DNA for the CDR3 is TGTGCCAGTAGTATAGATACAACGGGAGAGCTCTATGGCTACACCTTC. Supplemented by reference TRBV19 and TRBJ1-2, the full variable domain reads DGGITQSPKYLFRKEGQNVTLSCEQNLNHDAMYWYRQDPGQGLRLIYYSQIVNDFQKGDIAEGYSVSREKKESFPLTVTSAQKNPTAFYLCASSIDTTGELYGYTFGSGTRLTVV.